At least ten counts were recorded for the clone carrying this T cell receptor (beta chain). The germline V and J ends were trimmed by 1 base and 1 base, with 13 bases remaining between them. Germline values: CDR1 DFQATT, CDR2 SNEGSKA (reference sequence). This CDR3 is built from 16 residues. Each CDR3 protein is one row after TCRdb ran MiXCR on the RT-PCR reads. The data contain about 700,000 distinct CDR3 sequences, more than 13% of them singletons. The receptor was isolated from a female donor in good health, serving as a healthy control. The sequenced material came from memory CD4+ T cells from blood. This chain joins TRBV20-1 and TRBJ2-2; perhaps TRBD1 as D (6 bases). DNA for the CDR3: TGCAGTGCTAGAGTCCGCCCGGGACAGAACACCGGGGAGCTGTTTTTT. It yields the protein CSARVRPGQNTGELFF.